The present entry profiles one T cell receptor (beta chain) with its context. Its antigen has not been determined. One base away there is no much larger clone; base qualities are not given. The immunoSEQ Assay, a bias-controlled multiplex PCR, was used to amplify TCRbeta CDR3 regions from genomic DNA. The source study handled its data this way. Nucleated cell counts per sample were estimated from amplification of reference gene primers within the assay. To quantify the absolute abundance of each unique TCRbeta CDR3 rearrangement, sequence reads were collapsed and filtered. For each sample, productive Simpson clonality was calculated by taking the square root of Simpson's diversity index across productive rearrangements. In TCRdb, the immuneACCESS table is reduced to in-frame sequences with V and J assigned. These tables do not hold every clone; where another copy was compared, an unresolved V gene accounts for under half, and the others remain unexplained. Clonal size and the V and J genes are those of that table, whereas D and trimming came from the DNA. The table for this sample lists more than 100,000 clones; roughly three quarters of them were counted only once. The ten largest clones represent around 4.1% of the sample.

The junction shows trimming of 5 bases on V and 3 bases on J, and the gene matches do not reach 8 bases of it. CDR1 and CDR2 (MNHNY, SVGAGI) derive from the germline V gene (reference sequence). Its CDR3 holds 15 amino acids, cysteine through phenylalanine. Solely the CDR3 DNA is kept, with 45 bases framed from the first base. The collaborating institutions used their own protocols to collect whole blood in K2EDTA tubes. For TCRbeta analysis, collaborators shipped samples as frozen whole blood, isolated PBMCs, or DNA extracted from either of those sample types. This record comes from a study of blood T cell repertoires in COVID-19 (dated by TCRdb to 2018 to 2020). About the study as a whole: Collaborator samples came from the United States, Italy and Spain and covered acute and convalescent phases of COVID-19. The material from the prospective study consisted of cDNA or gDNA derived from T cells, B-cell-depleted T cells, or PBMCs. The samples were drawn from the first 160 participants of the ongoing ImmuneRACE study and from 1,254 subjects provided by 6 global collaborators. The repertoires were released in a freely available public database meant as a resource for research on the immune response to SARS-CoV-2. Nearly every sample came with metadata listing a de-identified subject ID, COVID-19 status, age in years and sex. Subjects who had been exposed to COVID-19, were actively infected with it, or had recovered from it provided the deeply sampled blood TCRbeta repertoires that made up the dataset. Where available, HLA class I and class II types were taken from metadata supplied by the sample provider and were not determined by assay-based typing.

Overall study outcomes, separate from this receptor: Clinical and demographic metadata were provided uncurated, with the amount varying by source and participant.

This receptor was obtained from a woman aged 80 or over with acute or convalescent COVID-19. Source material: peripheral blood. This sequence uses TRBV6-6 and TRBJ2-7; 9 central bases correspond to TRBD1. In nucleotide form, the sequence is TGTGCCAGCAGTCCGCCTACAGGGGGCCTCTACGAGCAGTACTTC. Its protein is CASSPPTGGLYEQYF.